A selection of T cell receptor beta chains follows, all from one sample in a study of T-cell memory formation after mild COVID-19. TCRdb redid the calling of the 5' RACE reads with MiXCR, one entry per CDR3 protein. The table shows hundreds of thousands of distinct CDR3 sequences, with 20% to 30% occurring only once. The specimen was PBMCs or a T cell subset sorted from them (not recorded which). These receptors came from an adult woman who had mild COVID-19 (a few samples of this study predate the infection). Cell type and time point are not known. CDR3s include the opening cysteine and the closing phenylalanine or tryptophan. D genes are given only for firm matches. The size of a clone is reported for some rows only, either as once, few or many, or as a class for expanded clones.

V gene	D gene	J gene	clone size	CDR3 DNA	CDR3 protein
TRBV2	.	TRBJ1-2	.	TGTGCCAGCAGCCAAGACAGGATGATATATGGCTACACCTTC	CASSQDRMIYGYTF
TRBV12-3/TRBV12-4	.	TRBJ1-5	.	TGTGCCAGCAGGTCTAGCAATCAGCCCCAGCATTTT	CASRSSNQPQHF
TRBV7-9	TRBD2	TRBJ2-3	.	TGTGCCAGCAGCCCCCGGACTAGCGGGAGAGCGTATTTT	CASSPRTSGRAYF
TRBV5-6	.	TRBJ2-2	few	TGTGCCAGCAGCTTCGGTGTCGACAGGTTGAACACCGGGGAGCTGTTTTTT	CASSFGVDRLNTGELFF
TRBV12-3/TRBV12-4	.	TRBJ2-1	many	TGTGCCAGCAGTTCCGGGCTCTACAATGAGCAGTTCTTC	CASSSGLYNEQFF
TRBV3-1	TRBD1	TRBJ1-5	few	TGTGCCAGCAGCCAAGGAGGGACAGGGGTTAATCAGCCCCAGCATTTT	CASSQGGTGVNQPQHF
TRBV12-3/TRBV12-4	.	TRBJ2-7	.	TGTGCCAGCAGTTTACGGTGGAGGGACTACGAGCAGTACTTC	CASSLRWRDYEQYF
TRBV9	.	TRBJ2-1	.	TGTGCCAGCAGCGATAGCCCGACTAGTCCGGGGCTCTACAATGAGCAGTTCTTC	CASSDSPTSPGLYNEQFF
TRBV20-1	.	TRBJ2-7	.	TGCAGTGCCACCGACGGCCTGCCTAAAGAGCAGTACTTC	CSATDGLPKEQYF
TRBV2	.	TRBJ1-2	.	TGTGCCAGCAGTGAACCTACCTATGGCTACACCTTC	CASSEPTYGYTF
TRBV7-2	.	TRBJ2-3	.	TGTGCCAGCAGGGAGCTGGGTTCAGATACGCAGTATTTT	CASRELGSDTQYF
TRBV7-9	.	TRBJ1-2	.	TGTGCCAGCCAACAGGGCAACTATGGCTACACCTTC	CASQQGNYGYTF
TRBV5-4	.	TRBJ1-1	few	TGTGCCAGCAGCTTCGCAGGGATTGCCACTGAAGCTTTCTTT	CASSFAGIATEAFF
TRBV20-1	TRBD2	TRBJ2-7	few	TGCAGTGCTAGAGATACCGCGGGAGGGTCCTACGAGCAGTACTTC	CSARDTAGGSYEQYF
TRBV7-9	TRBD1	TRBJ1-5	few	TGTGCCAGCAGCAAACAGGGGGACAGCAATCAGCCCCAGCATTTT	CASSKQGDSNQPQHF
TRBV24-1	.	TRBJ2-1	.	TGTGCCACCAGTGCTGGGGGGTATCGGCAGTTCTTC	CATSAGGYRQFF
TRBV12-3/TRBV12-4	TRBD1	TRBJ1-6	few	TGTGCCAGCAGTTTCCAGGACAGGGGTAATTCACCCCTCCACTTT	CASSFQDRGNSPLHF
TRBV9	TRBD2	TRBJ2-1	.	TGTGCCAGTGAGACGAGCGGGATTGGGAATGAGCAGTTCTTC	CASETSGIGNEQFF
TRBV9	.	TRBJ1-1	few	TGTGCCAGCAGCGTAGAGGGGGAGGTCACTGAAGCTTTCTTT	CASSVEGEVTEAFF
TRBV28	.	TRBJ2-3	.	TGTGCCAGCAGCCTTCGGGGGGCTAAAGATACGCAGTATTTT	CASSLRGAKDTQYF
TRBV9	TRBD2	TRBJ2-7	.	TGTGCCAGCAGCGTAGGCCCGGGACTAGCCTACGAGCAGTACTTC	CASSVGPGLAYEQYF
TRBV19	TRBD1	TRBJ2-1	.	TGTGCCAGTAGTACTACAGGGGGAGGAAACAATGAGCAGTTCTTC	CASSTTGGGNNEQFF
TRBV24-1	.	TRBJ1-2	.	TGTGCCACCAGTGACCTGACTACCTACTTTGGCTACACCTTC	CATSDLTTYFGYTF
TRBV5-1	.	TRBJ2-7	few	TGCGCCAGCAGCAAGGGAGTCGGTGTCGAGCAGTACTTC	CASSKGVGVEQYF
TRBV12-3/TRBV12-4	.	TRBJ1-1	.	TGTGCCAGCAGTTTAGTACAGGGAGACACTGAAGCTTTCTTT	CASSLVQGDTEAFF
TRBV12-3/TRBV12-4	TRBD1	TRBJ1-1	few	TGTGCCAGCAGAGTGACAGGGGGCAGAACGGGCACTGAAGCTTTCTTT	CASRVTGGRTGTEAFF
TRBV27	.	TRBJ2-3	few	TGTGCCAGCAGTTGGGACTTTTTGCGGACCACAGATACGCAGTATTTT	CASSWDFLRTTDTQYF
TRBV5-1	TRBD1	TRBJ1-5	few	TGCGCCAGCAGCGGACAGGGGGTAGGTAGTCAGCCCCAGCATTTT	CASSGQGVGSQPQHF